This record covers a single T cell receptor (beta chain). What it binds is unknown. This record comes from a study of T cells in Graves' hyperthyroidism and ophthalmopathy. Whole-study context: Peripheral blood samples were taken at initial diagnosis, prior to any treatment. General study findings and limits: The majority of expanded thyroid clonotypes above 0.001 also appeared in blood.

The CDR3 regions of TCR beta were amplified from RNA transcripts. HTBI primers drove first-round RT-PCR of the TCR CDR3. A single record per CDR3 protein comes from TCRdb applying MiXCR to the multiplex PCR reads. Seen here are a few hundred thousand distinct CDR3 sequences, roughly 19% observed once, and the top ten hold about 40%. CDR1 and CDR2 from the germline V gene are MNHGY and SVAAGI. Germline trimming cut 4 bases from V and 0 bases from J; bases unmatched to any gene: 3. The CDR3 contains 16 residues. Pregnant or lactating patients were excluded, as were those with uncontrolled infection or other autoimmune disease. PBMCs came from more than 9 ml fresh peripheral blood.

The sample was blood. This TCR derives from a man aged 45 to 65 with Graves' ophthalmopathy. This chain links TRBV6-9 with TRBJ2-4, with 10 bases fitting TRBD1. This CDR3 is CASSLWTGGAKNIQYF. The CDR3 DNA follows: TGTGCCAGCAGTTTATGGACAGGGGGAGCCAAAAACATTCAGTACTTC.